Following are 25 T cell receptor beta chains from one sample sequenced in a study of Graves' ophthalmopathy and Graves' hyperthyroidism. RNA transcripts yielded amplified TCR beta CDR3 regions. An opening RT-PCR round employed HTBI primers and preceded a second-round multiplex PCR. TCRdb itself ran the multiplex PCR reads through MiXCR, one entry per CDR3 protein. The table includes over 450,000 distinct CDR3 sequences, around an eighth detected once. The sample taken for sequencing was blood. The receptors were gathered from a woman in her twenties or thirties with Graves' ophthalmopathy.

This clonotype was found many times. CDR3 region: CASSLRRENTEAFF. The CDR3 DNA sequence: TGTGCCAGCAGCTTAAGACGGGAGAACACTGAAGCTTTCTTT. The chain carries TRBV5-5 and TRBJ1-1; no definite D call. Germline V lookup: CDR1 SGHKS, CDR2 YYEKEE (reference sequence). The CDR3 is 14 amino acids. Deletions cut 2 bases from V and 1 base from J, with 9 bases between.

This chain links TRBV7-3 with TRBJ2-7; D is possibly TRBD1 (6 bases). V was trimmed by 1 base and J by 4 bases, leaving 14 bases between them. Germline lookup yields CDR1 SGHTA and CDR2 FQGTGA. The CDR3 loop spans 15 amino acids. The CDR3, as DNA: TGTGCCAGCAGCTTAATGGCAGGGGCACGGTACGAGCAGTACTTC. It encodes CASSLMAGARYEQYF.

This clonotype was seen at least ten times. The chain combines TRBV6-1 with TRBJ2-5, with 7 bases that match TRBD1. Germline loops: CDR1 MNHNS, CDR2 SASEGT. The J segment lost 5 bases and the V segment lost 4 bases, leaving 10 bases of the junction unmatched. The CDR3 extends over 15 amino acids. The CDR3 sequence: CASSGDRQVLETQYF. CDR3 in DNA: TGTGCCAGCAGTGGGGACAGACAAGTTTTGGAGACCCAGTACTTC.

Ten or more counts support this clonotype. The chain is built from TRBV12-3 or TRBV12-4 and TRBJ1-1, with TRBD1 identical over 8 bases. The CDR3 covers 14 residues. The junction had 4 bases not matched to a gene; V was cut back by 6 bases and J by 1 base. CDR3 protein: CASSQGASNTEAFF. DNA of the CDR3: TGTGCCAGCAGCCAGGGGGCCTCGAACACTGAAGCTTTCTTT.

This clonotype was seen many times. The chain recombines TRBV7-2 with TRBJ2-5, with 8 bases matching TRBD2. Germline values: CDR1 SGHTA, CDR2 FQGNSA. Trimming took 0 bases from V and 1 from J; bases not matched to a gene: 4. The CDR3 runs 16 residues. The CDR3 loop reads CASSLASRGGQETQYF. DNA of the CDR3: TGTGCCAGCAGCTTAGCGTCCCGGGGGGGCCAAGAGACCCAGTACTTC.

This clonotype was recorded at least ten times. This sequence joins TRBV20-1 and TRBJ2-7, with D maybe TRBD2 (6 bases). V gave up 4 bases and J gave up 4 bases, with 11 bases separating them. The CDR3 consists of 12 residues. Germline CDR1 is DFQATT and CDR2 is SNEGSKA (reference sequence). The CDR3 nucleotides are TGCAGTGCTACTCCGGGGGATTACGAGCAGTACTTC. This codes for CSATPGDYEQYF.

This clonotype has a count of ten or more. The genes are TRBV28 and TRBJ1-2; D gene ambiguous. The CDR3 is made up of 15 amino acids. V lost 1 base, J lost 6 bases, and 15 bases lay in between. Per the germline V gene, CDR1 is MDHEN and CDR2 is SYDVKM. Here the CDR3 DNA reads TGTGCCAGCAGTTTATTTGGCGGGTTTGTCGATGGCTACACCTTC. The encoded protein is CASSLFGGFVDGYTF.

J is TRBJ1-6 and V is TRBV5-5, with 7 bases fitting TRBD1. The CDR3 is made up of 15 amino acids. V gave up 4 bases and J gave up 6 bases; unmatched junction bases: 7. In germline, CDR1 is SGHKS, CDR2 YYEKEE (reference sequence). CDR3: CASSGYRGGNSPLHF. The CDR3, as DNA: TGTGCCAGCAGCGGGTACAGGGGTGGTAATTCACCCCTCCACTTT.

In this sample, this clonotype turned up many times. The gene calls are TRBV2 and TRBJ1-2, with TRBD1 matching over 8 bases. The CDR3 runs to 18 residues. Germline V gives CDR1 SNHLY, CDR2 FYNNEI. With 6 bases clipped from V and 7 bases from J, the junction kept 22 bases outside the gene matches. CDR3 sequence reads: CASSLPGQGRRVSSGYTF. The CDR3 coding sequence is TGTGCCAGCAGCCTGCCCGGACAGGGTCGGCGAGTCTCCTCTGGCTACACCTTC.

In this sample, this clonotype turned up many times. This chain uses TRBV28 with TRBJ2-5; TRBD2 aligns across 7 bases. Germline CDR1 and CDR2: MDHEN and SYDVKM. V was pared by 3 bases and J by 9 bases, with 4 bases of the junction left unmatched. The CDR3 has 12 amino acids. In nucleotides, the CDR3 is TGTGCCAGCAGTTTTGAGCGGGGACCCCAGTACTTC. As protein: CASSFERGPQYF.

This clonotype was recorded many times. The chain recombines TRBV6-5 with TRBJ2-7; D may be TRBD1 or TRBD2 (5 bases each). The V and J ends lost 0 bases and 5 bases respectively, with 8 bases between them. In germline, CDR1 is MNHEY, CDR2 SVGAGI. This CDR3 spans 13 amino acids. CDR3 in DNA: TGTGCCAGCAGTTACTCCCAGGGAGACGAGCAGTACTTC. Its protein is CASSYSQGDEQYF.

This clonotype was seen at least ten times. One end of the junction does not line up with germline, which may come from a read error. The chain carries TRBV5-1 and TRBJ1-1, with 8 positions matching TRBD1. The germline V gene has CDR1 SGHRS and CDR2 YFSETQ. This CDR3 spans 14 amino acids. CDR3 DNA sequence: TGCGCCAGCAGCTTGGGACAGGGGAACCCTGAAGCTTTCTTT. It is translated as CASSLGQGNPEAFF.

This clonotype has just a few counts. The junction departs from germline at one end; a sequencing error may be responsible. This sequence joins TRBV5-1 and TRBJ2-5; D gene ambiguous. Germline V gene lookup returns CDR1 SGHRS and CDR2 YFSETQ. The CDR3 covers 11 residues. The CDR3 here is CASSTGRVLDF. CDR3 nucleotide sequence: TGCGCCAGCAGCACCGGACGGGTCTTGGACTTC.

In this sample, this clonotype turned up many times. The V call is TRBV20-1, the J call TRBJ1-5; D might be TRBD1 (5 bases). This CDR3 has 13 residues. Germline-derived CDR1 and CDR2 are DFQATT and SNEGSKA (reference sequence). Trimming removed 6 bases at V and 3 bases at J, with 12 bases between. The CDR3 DNA follows: TGCAGTGCGTCGGACAACCACAATCAGCCCCAGCATTTT. It specifies CSASDNHNQPQHF.

The V call is TRBV2, the J call TRBJ2-7, with 9 bases identical to TRBD1. The CDR3 totals 13 residues. V dropped 9 bases and J dropped 3; count of bases not matched to a gene: 6. In germline, CDR1 is SNHLY, CDR2 FYNNEI. The CDR3 nucleotides read TGTGCCAGAGGCTTGGGACAGGGCTACGAGCAGTACTTC. Its protein product is CARGLGQGYEQYF.

This clonotype was recorded many times. The chain is built from TRBV2 and TRBJ2-4, with D tentatively TRBD1 (5 bases). CDR1 SNHLY and CDR2 FYNNEI come from the germline V gene. The CDR3 has 17 residues. V dropped 0 bases and J dropped 0 bases, with 12 bases sitting between them. CDR3 DNA sequence: TGTGCCAGCAGTGAAGCGTATTCAGGGATAGCCAAAAACATTCAGTACTTC. Protein: CASSEAYSGIAKNIQYF.

This clonotype showed up many times. The chain combines TRBV3-1 with TRBJ2-5; D is undetermined. The CDR3 totals 17 residues. Germline values: CDR1 LGHDT, CDR2 YNNKEL (reference sequence). V lost 1 base and J 2 bases, leaving 17 bases between the germline ends. CDR3 region: CASSQGFYVSPQETQYF. DNA for the CDR3: TGTGCCAGCAGCCAAGGGTTCTACGTATCCCCTCAAGAGACCCAGTACTTC.

Worth noting for this clonotype: A much bigger clone sits one base away, suggesting this may be a read error. The DNA for the CDR3 is TGTGCCAGCATCGGACTGGGGGGATGGGACACCGGGGAGCTGTTTTTT. Amino acids: CASIGLGGWDTGELFF. The V call is TRBV28, the J call TRBJ2-2; D perhaps matches TRBD2 (6 bases). Trimming removed 7 bases at V and 3 bases at J, with 18 bases between. Germline CDR1 is MDHEN and CDR2 is SYDVKM. The CDR3 contains 16 residues.

This clonotype has ten or more counts. This sequence joins TRBV28 and TRBJ1-6; no firm D call. The CDR3 has 15 residues. V lost 6 bases to trimming and J lost 3 bases, with 12 bases between them. The germline V gene encodes CDR1 MDHEN and CDR2 SYDVKM. The CDR3 region has the DNA TGTGCCAGCAGCACGGCAGGCAACTATAATTCACCCCTCCACTTT. Protein sequence: CASSTAGNYNSPLHF.

In this sample, this clonotype turned up many times. The genes are TRBV15 and TRBJ1-1; possible D gene TRBD1, 5 bases. Germline loops: CDR1 LNHNV, CDR2 YYDKDF (reference sequence). The CDR3 has 15 residues. Between the trimmed V and J ends, which lost 3 bases and 5 bases, there was a span of 16 bases. The CDR3 spells CATSRRDRVGTEAFF. The CDR3 DNA reads TGTGCCACCAGCAGGAGGGACCGGGTGGGGACTGAAGCTTTCTTT.

There are many counts of this clonotype. The V call is TRBV7-8, the J call TRBJ2-7; TRBD2 might be the D (5 bases). The germline V gene encodes CDR1 SGHVS and CDR2 FQNEAQ. The CDR3 is 16 residues long. Trimming removed 1 base at V and 6 bases at J, with 19 bases between. The CDR3: CASSLVRGIVYGEQYF. The CDR3 DNA is TGTGCCAGCAGCTTAGTTCGAGGGATAGTCTACGGCGAGCAGTACTTC.

In its sample, this clonotype was seen many times. This chain uses TRBV6-1 with TRBJ1-1; possible D gene TRBD1, 6 bases. Trimming took off 5 bases at V and 6 bases at J, with 16 bases between the two ends. Looked up from germline, CDR1 is MNHNS and CDR2 is SASEGT. This CDR3 region has 14 residues. The CDR3 DNA sequence: TGTGCCAGCAGTACACAGGGTGCGAGACCTGAAGCTTTCTTT. It specifies CASSTQGARPEAFF.

This clonotype was seen ten or more times. The chain combines TRBV20-1 with TRBJ2-5; the D is unclear. Germline CDR1 is DFQATT and CDR2 is SNEGSKA (reference sequence). The ends were cut back, 0 bases at V and 1 base at J, with 18 bases in the middle. This CDR3 is built from 17 residues. CDR3 loop: CSARDLNMAEIQETQYF. The CDR3 DNA is TGCAGTGCTAGAGATTTAAATATGGCGGAGATCCAAGAGACCCAGTACTTC.

This clonotype was seen many times. The genes are TRBV19 and TRBJ2-5; TRBD2 aligns across 11 bases. CDR3 length: 16 amino acids. CDR1 is LNHDA and CDR2 is SQIVND in the germline V gene (reference sequence). Written as DNA, the CDR3 is TGTGCTACAGCCTCCGGGACTAGCGGAGACCAAGAGACCCAGTACTTC. Translated, it gives CATASGTSGDQETQYF.

In its sample, this clonotype was seen many times. J is TRBJ2-7 and V is TRBV28, with D hard to call. The V gene lost 4 bases and the J gene lost 3 bases, with 25 bases spanning the gap. This CDR3 region has 18 residues. The germline gives CDR1 MDHEN, CDR2 SYDVKM. This chain's CDR3 is CASSSPRPQALKLYEQYF. The CDR3 nucleotides read TGTGCCAGCAGTTCCCCGCGACCCCAAGCCTTGAAACTCTACGAGCAGTACTTC.